This T cell receptor (beta chain) appears in the sequencing data of a study of cytomegalovirus exposure and HLA in healthy donors. Study in general: Early release data held some 80 million unique TCRs from HLA-typed donors.

PCR primers comprised 60 Vbeta and 13 Jbeta primers. Data came from immunoSEQ multiplex PCR; TCRdb stores just in-frame clones and leaves some out. This repertoire includes 150,000 to 200,000 clones. As to this clone: As yet, its antigen is unknown.

V was clipped by 5 bases and J by 0 bases; unmatched bases: 5. The CDR3 spans 15 residues. Germline values: CDR1 SEHNR, CDR2 FQNEAQ (reference sequence). Study-wide results and limits: The study listed approximately 160 cytomegalovirus-associated TCR beta chains. It emerged from a later analysis that several of the most significant clusters appeared to be linked to common viral pathogens. TCR beta V- and J-gene trimming, according to a later analysis, was linked to a missense DCLRE1C variant.

This clonotype originated in a woman aged 55-75 years in good health and CMV-seronegative. This chain joins TRBV7-9 and TRBJ2-7; 9 bases are a match to TRBD1. The sequenced material came from PBMCs. The CDR3 is CASSTWDRDSYEQYF. In DNA, the CDR3 is TGTGCCAGCAGCACCTGGGACAGGGACTCCTACGAGCAGTACTTC.